Presented here are 21 T cell receptor beta chains from one specimen sequenced in a study of blood T cell repertoires in COVID-19. Libraries were prepared by immunoSEQ multiplex PCR; TCRdb keeps only in-frame clonotypes and omits some of them. The sample lists roughly 300,000 clones, 90% seen once, with approximately 7.5% in the top ten. What was sequenced was peripheral blood. The receptors were sampled from a woman aged 25 to 39 with COVID-19, enrolled during active disease.

This chain links TRBV7-2 with TRBJ1-1; 8 bases align to TRBD1. V gave up 0 bases and J gave up 4 bases; unmatched junction bases: 4. CDR3 size: 15 residues. Per the germline V gene, CDR1 is SGHTA and CDR2 is FQGNSA. The CDR3 region has the DNA TGTGCCAGCAGCTTAGCCCAGGGGGCGGGCACTGAAGCTTTCTTT. This gives the protein CASSLAQGAGTEAFF.

The chain employs TRBV7-2 and TRBJ1-5; D is possibly TRBD1 (6 bases). The germline V gene has CDR1 SGHTA and CDR2 FQGNSA. This CDR3 comprises 15 residues. Trimming stripped 5 bases from V and 5 bases from J, with 16 bases between. CDR3 in amino acids: CASSPSAGAHQPQHF. The CDR3, as DNA: TGTGCCAGCAGCCCGTCCGCAGGGGCCCATCAGCCCCAGCATTTT.

J is TRBJ2-6 and V is TRBV12-5; 7 positions agree with TRBD1. Trimming at V came to 1 base and at J to 1 base, leaving 4 bases not matched to a gene. Per germline, CDR1 LGHNT and CDR2 FRNRAP. The CDR3 is made up of 17 amino acids. The CDR3 nucleotides are TGTGCTAGTGGTTTGGGGACAGGCACATCTGGGGCCAACGTCCTGACTTTC. Translated: CASGLGTGTSGANVLTF.

The V and J genes are TRBV27 and TRBJ2-5; D unclear. This CDR3 comprises 15 residues. Trimming took off 5 bases at V and 4 bases at J, with 17 bases between the two ends. Germline V CDR1 and CDR2: MNHEY, SMNVEV (reference sequence). The CDR3 region is CASSPDPYRGETQYF. As DNA, the CDR3 is TGTGCCAGCAGTCCCGACCCCTACCGCGGAGAGACCCAGTACTTC.

The chain recombines TRBV6-5 with TRBJ2-1; 9 bases fit TRBD2. Losses at the gene ends were 6 bases for V and 2 bases for J; bases not matched to a gene: 5. Germline loops: CDR1 MNHEY, CDR2 SVGAGI. The CDR3 has 15 residues. The DNA of the CDR3 is TGTGCCAGCAGCCAGACTAGCGGAACCTACAATGAGCAGTTCTTC. This encodes CASSQTSGTYNEQFF.

The chain carries TRBV19 and TRBJ1-3; maybe TRBD1 (6 bases). Germline loops: CDR1 LNHDA, CDR2 SQIVND (reference sequence). The CDR3 spans 15 residues. V lost 5 bases and J lost 0, with 11 bases in between. CDR3 sequence (DNA): TGTGCCAGTAGTGCCGACAGGTCCTCTGGAAACACCATATATTTT. Amino acids: CASSADRSSGNTIYF.

The V and J genes are TRBV24-1 and TRBJ2-3; perhaps TRBD1 as D (5 bases). Germline V CDR1 and CDR2: KGHDR, SFDVKD. With 1 base removed from V and 5 bases from J, the gap between germline ends came to 12 bases. The length of the CDR3 is 15 residues. CDR3 loop: CATSDFRAQEDTQYF. The CDR3 nucleotides are TGTGCCACCAGTGATTTCAGGGCCCAGGAAGATACGCAGTATTTT.

This chain connects TRBV3-1 (or the pseudogene TRBV3-2) to TRBJ2-7; 7 positions agree with TRBD2. This CDR3 is 14 amino acids long. Germline CDR1 reads LGHDT; CDR2 reads YNNKEL (reference sequence). Unmatched junction bases numbered 3, after V lost 1 base and J lost 3 bases. This CDR3 is CASSQVSGVYEQYF. Here the CDR3 DNA reads TGTGCCAGCAGCCAAGTAAGCGGGGTCTACGAGCAGTACTTC.

The chain recombines TRBV6-5 with TRBJ2-7; weak D call: TRBD2 (5 bases). The CDR3 covers 14 residues. Trimming shortened V by 5 bases and J by 2 bases, and 13 bases separated the two germline ends. CDR1 is MNHEY and CDR2 is SVGAGI in the germline V gene. The CDR3 DNA is TGTGCCAGCAGTCCCCCCGGACTGGCCTACGAGCAGTACTTC. Amino acids: CASSPPGLAYEQYF.

About this clone itself: This may be a read error, as it is one base from a much larger clone. The genes are TRBV27 and TRBJ1-1, with 8 bases lining up with TRBD1. V was pared by 6 bases and J by 4 bases, with 1 base of the junction left unmatched. The CDR3 sequence is 12 residues long. Germline V gives CDR1 MNHEY, CDR2 SMNVEV (reference sequence). The CDR3 sequence is CASSTGGTEAFF. The CDR3 DNA is TGTGCCAGCAGCACAGGGGGCACTGAAGCTTTCTTT.

The V call is TRBV9, the J call TRBJ2-3; TRBD2 is a possible D gene (6 bases). The CDR3 length is 15 residues. V lost 0 bases and J lost 9, with 17 bases in between. Germline V gives CDR1 SGDLS, CDR2 YYNGEE. CDR3 DNA: TGTGCCAGCAGCGTAGCCGGAGGGGCAGGGAGCACGCAGTATTTT. Translation gives CASSVAGGAGSTQYF. Full variable domain (outside the CDR3, taken from reference TRBV9 and TRBJ2-3): DSGVTQTPKHLITATGQRVTLRCSPRSGDLSVYWYQQSLDQGLQFLIQYYNGEERAKGNILERFSAQQFPDLHSELNLSSLELGDSALYFCASSVAGGAGSTQYFGPGTRLTVL.

The V gene is TRBV3-1 (or the pseudogene TRBV3-2), the J gene TRBJ1-2, with D possibly being TRBD1 (5 bases). The CDR3 spans 13 residues. V lost 4 bases to trimming and J lost 3 bases, with 9 bases between them. The V gene's germline CDR1 is LGHDT and CDR2 YNNKEL (reference sequence). The CDR3 sequence: CASSPGKYYGYTF. The CDR3 DNA is TGTGCCAGCAGCCCAGGGAAGTACTATGGCTACACCTTC.

The V call is TRBV28, the J call TRBJ1-4, with 10 bases that match TRBD1. The CDR3 length is 15 residues. J was trimmed by 8 bases and V by 2 bases; bases with no gene match: 5. Germline assignment: CDR1 MDHEN and CDR2 SYDVKM. For the CDR3, the DNA is TGTGCCAGCAGTTTAACCGACAGGGGGCAGGAAAAACTGTTTTTT. The encoded protein is CASSLTDRGQEKLFF.

V usage is TRBV6-6 and J usage is TRBJ1-2; tentative D call: TRBD1 (6 bases). Germline assignment: CDR1 MNHNY and CDR2 SVGAGI (reference sequence). The CDR3 covers 13 residues. The germline V and J ends were trimmed by 5 bases and 2 bases, with 9 bases remaining between them. The CDR3 loop is CASSPGTNYGYTF. The CDR3 coding sequence is TGTGCCAGCAGTCCCGGGACAAACTATGGCTACACCTTC.

V usage is TRBV28 and J usage is TRBJ2-2, with D tentatively TRBD2 (6 bases). The ends were cut back, 8 bases at V and 0 bases at J, with 7 bases in the middle. This CDR3 spans 13 amino acids. Germline V gene sequence: CDR1 MDHEN, CDR2 SYDVKM. DNA of the CDR3: TGTGCCAGCGGGGACTCGAACACCGGGGAGCTGTTTTTT. Its translation is CASGDSNTGELFF.

This chain uses TRBV3-1 (or the pseudogene TRBV3-2) with TRBJ2-3; a possible D gene is TRBD1 (5 bases). Germline V gene lookup returns CDR1 LGHDT and CDR2 YNNKEL (reference sequence). The CDR3 loop spans 16 amino acids. The germline V and J ends were trimmed by 3 bases and 0 bases, with 13 bases remaining between them. CDR3 sequence (DNA): TGTGCCAGCAGCCACCTCAGGGCCACCAGCACAGATACGCAGTATTTT. Translated, it gives CASSHLRATSTDTQYF.

The rearrangement joins TRBV7-3 to TRBJ2-3, with D hard to call. The V end was cut by 5 bases, the J end by 4 bases, with 16 bases between. This CDR3 contains 15 residues. CDR1 is SGHTA and CDR2 is FQGTGA in the germline V gene. This CDR3 is CASSPDQIEADTQYF. CDR3 DNA sequence: TGTGCCAGCAGCCCCGACCAGATTGAGGCAGATACGCAGTATTTT.

The chain joins TRBV12-5 to TRBJ1-2, with 7 bases that match TRBD1. The CDR3 extends over 14 amino acids. Germline CDR1 reads LGHNT; CDR2 reads FRNRAP. V shed 5 bases, J shed 8 bases, and the junction held 11 bases outside the gene matches. CDR3 in amino acids: CASGTGTAAGGYTF. The DNA of the CDR3 is TGTGCTAGTGGTACGGGGACAGCTGCGGGGGGCTACACCTTC. The variable domain in full, completed from reference TRBV12-5 and TRBJ1-2, reads DARVTQTPRHKVTEMGQEVTMRCQPILGHNTVFWYRQTMMQGLELLAYFRNRAPLDDSGMPKDRFSAEMPDATLATLKIQPSEPRDSAVYFCASGTGTAAGGYTFGSGTRLTVV.

With regard to this clone: Additional DNA sequences in this sample encode the identical CDR3. The chain uses TRBV2 and TRBJ1-1; 7 bases are a match to TRBD1. The CDR3 is 13 residues long. In germline, CDR1 is SNHLY, CDR2 FYNNEI. After removal of 6 bases from V and 2 bases from J, the junction contained 3 bases not matched to a gene. The CDR3 bases are TGTGCCAGCAGAAGGGGGCTTAACACTGAAGCTTTCTTT. Translated: CASRRGLNTEAFF.

V is TRBV27 and J is TRBJ1-1; D uncertain. Germline V lookup: CDR1 MNHEY, CDR2 SMNVEV (reference sequence). With 6 bases removed from V and 0 bases from J, the gap between germline ends came to 20 bases. This CDR3 spans 17 amino acids. The CDR3 bases are TGTGCCAGCAGGAGAAAGGGAGTCTATTTTATGAACACTGAAGCTTTCTTT. Protein sequence: CASRRKGVYFMNTEAFF.

The CDR3 sequence: CASSPRGTEAFF. In DNA form, the CDR3 reads TGCGCCAGCAGCCCCCGGGGGACTGAAGCTTTCTTT. This chain joins TRBV4-1 and TRBJ1-1, with D maybe TRBD1 (5 bases). This CDR3 spans 12 amino acids. Germline values: CDR1 MGHRA, CDR2 YSYEKL. V was clipped by 4 bases and J by 5 bases, with 8 bases between them.